These T cell receptor beta chains were read from a single sample in a study of T cells in localized non-small cell lung cancer. Only in-frame clones appear in the TCRdb table, and some are missing; sequencing was by immunoSEQ multiplex PCR. In the table there are about 17,000 clones, around four fifths of which are singletons. Source: peripheral blood, taken before any cancer treatment. The receptors shown here come from a male donor at least 60 years old with stage III lung adenocarcinoma. CDR3s include the opening cysteine and the closing phenylalanine or tryptophan. Each record gives: D gene, J gene, V gene, clone size, CDR3 protein, CDR3 DNA. D genes are given only for firm matches. Rows may omit the clone size; those that give it use once, few, many or a size class.

TRBD2 | TRBJ2-5 | TRBV6-1 | . | CASSSGAGEETQYF | TGTGCCAGCAGTAGCGGAGCGGGGGAAGAGACCCAGTACTTC
TRBD1 | TRBJ2-2 | TRBV7-9 | once | CASRKDRGSTGELFF | TGTGCCAGCAGAAAGGACAGGGGTAGCACCGGGGAGCTGTTTTTT
. | TRBJ2-1 | TRBV11-2 | few | CASSFVIRYNEQFF | TGTGCCAGCAGCTTTGTCATCAGGTACAATGAGCAGTTCTTC
. | TRBJ2-4 | TRBV6-1 | . | CASSEAYEAKNIQYF | TGTGCCAGCAGTGAGGCATACGAAGCCAAAAACATTCAGTACTTC
. | TRBJ2-3 | TRBV20-1 | few | CSASRVDTQYF | TGCAGTGCTAGTAGGGTAGATACGCAGTATTTT
. | TRBJ1-1 | TRBV6-1 | . | CASLHGGMNTEAFF | TGTGCCAGCCTTCACGGGGGGATGAACACTGAAGCTTTCTTT
. | TRBJ2-1 | TRBV6-6 | . | CASSYKQGSIYNEQFF | TGTGCCAGCAGTTACAAACAGGGTAGTATTTACAATGAGCAGTTCTTC
TRBD1 | TRBJ1-2 | TRBV7-2 | once | CASSRETGRRYGYTF | TGTGCCAGCAGCCGCGAGACAGGGAGAAGATATGGCTACACCTTC
. | TRBJ2-3 | TRBV4-1 | . | CASSGRGAVTDTQYF | TGCGCCAGCAGCGGCAGGGGGGCGGTCACAGATACGCAGTATTTT
TRBD2 | TRBJ2-7 | TRBV10-2 | . | CASRGTSGGEQYF | TGCGCCAGCAGGGGAACTAGCGGAGGGGAGCAGTACTTC
TRBD2 | TRBJ2-3 | TRBV6-1 | . | CASSELAGGSDTQYF | TGTGCCAGCAGTGAACTAGCGGGGGGCTCAGATACGCAGTATTTT
. | TRBJ1-4 | TRBV18 | . | CASSSTEGEKLFF | TGTGCCAGCTCATCCACGGAGGGTGAAAAACTGTTTTTT
. | TRBJ1-5 | TRBV7-8 | . | CASSQLGNQPQHF | TGTGCCAGCAGCCAACTGGGTAATCAGCCCCAGCATTTT
. | TRBJ2-5 | TRBV19 | . | CASSIPPRGGETQYF | TGTGCCAGTAGTATTCCTCCCCGTGGGGGGGAGACCCAGTACTTC
. | TRBJ1-3 | TRBV2 | . | CASSEDRQNTIYF | TGTGCCAGCAGTGAAGATCGTCAAAACACCATATATTTT
. | TRBJ1-1 | TRBV7-9 | . | CASNPGKGTNTEAFF | TGTGCCAGCAACCCTGGCAAGGGAACTAACACTGAAGCTTTCTTT
. | TRBJ1-3 | TRBV19 | . | CASRQMSGNTIYF | TGTGCCAGTCGGCAGATGTCTGGAAACACCATATATTTT
TRBD1 | TRBJ1-1 | TRBV7-9 | . | CASGQAYEAFF | TGTGCCAGCGGACAGGCGTATGAAGCTTTCTTT
TRBD2 | TRBJ2-1 | TRBV30 | . | CAWRRLAGGSSYNEQFF | TGTGCCTGGAGGCGGCTAGCGGGGGGGTCCTCCTACAATGAGCAGTTCTTC
TRBD1 | TRBJ1-1 | TRBV9 | . | CASSVGQGASMNTEAFF | TGTGCCAGCAGCGTTGGACAGGGGGCCTCAATGAACACTGAAGCTTTCTTT
. | TRBJ2-3 | TRBV5-4 | . | CASSLFGSSTDTQYF | TGTGCCAGCAGCTTGTTTGGCAGTAGCACAGATACGCAGTATTTT
. | TRBJ2-1 | TRBV12-5 | . | CASGLAEGVSDEQFF | TGTGCTAGTGGTTTGGCCGAGGGAGTATCGGATGAGCAGTTCTTC
. | TRBJ1-1 | TRBV10-3 | . | CATRTANTEAFF | TGTGCCACCAGAACAGCGAACACTGAAGCTTTCTTT
TRBD1 | TRBJ2-6 | TRBV5-4 | . | CASSLGTLMTGISGANVLTF | TGTGCCAGCAGCTTGGGGACTTTAATGACAGGGATCAGTGGGGCCAACGTCCTGACTTTC
. | TRBJ1-2 | TRBV13 | . | CASSRRRGAGYGYTF | TGTGCCAGCAGCCGAAGGCGGGGGGCCGGCTATGGCTACACCTTC
. | TRBJ1-2 | TRBV5-8 | . | CASSLRAVDYGYTF | TGTGCCAGCAGCTTGAGGGCAGTGGACTATGGCTACACCTTC
. | TRBJ2-2 | TRBV9 | . | CASTDPRANTGELFF | TGTGCCAGCACCGACCCCAGAGCGAACACCGGGGAGCTGTTTTTT
. | TRBJ1-1 | TRBV7-9 | few | CASSAVPGGAGEDTEAFF | TGTGCCAGCAGCGCGGTACCCGGGGGCGCGGGAGAGGACACTGAAGCTTTCTTT
. | TRBJ1-1 | TRBV9 | . | CASSVGGGVYMNTEAFF | TGTGCCAGCAGCGTAGGTGGGGGAGTATACATGAACACTGAAGCTTTCTTT
TRBD1 | TRBJ2-2 | TRBV11-2 | . | CASSRGQGTGELFF | TGTGCCAGCAGCCGGGGACAGGGCACCGGGGAGCTGTTTTTT
. | TRBJ1-2 | TRBV5-6 | . | CASSLWSGGYTF | TGTGCCAGCAGCTTGTGGAGTGGTGGCTACACCTTC